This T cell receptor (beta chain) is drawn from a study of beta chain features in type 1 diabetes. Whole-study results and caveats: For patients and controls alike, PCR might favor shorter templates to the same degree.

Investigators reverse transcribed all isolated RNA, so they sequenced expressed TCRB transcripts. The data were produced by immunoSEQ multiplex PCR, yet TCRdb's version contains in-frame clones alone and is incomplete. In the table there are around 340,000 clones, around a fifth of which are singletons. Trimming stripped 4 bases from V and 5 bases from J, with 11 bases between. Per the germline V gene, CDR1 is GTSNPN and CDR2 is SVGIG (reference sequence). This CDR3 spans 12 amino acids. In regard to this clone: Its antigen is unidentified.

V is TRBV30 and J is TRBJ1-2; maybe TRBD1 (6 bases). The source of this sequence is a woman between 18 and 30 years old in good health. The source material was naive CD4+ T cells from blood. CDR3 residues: CAWTGDRYGYTF. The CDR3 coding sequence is TGTGCCTGGACAGGGGACCGATATGGCTACACCTTC.